This TCR beta chain was retrieved from a study of CD8 T cells in ankylosing spondylitis. TCRdb redid the calling of the 5' RACE reads with MiXCR, one entry per CDR3 protein. The table has a few hundred thousand distinct CDR3 sequences, around 24% seen once; the top ten hold about a sixth. About this clonotype itself: Its antigen is unknown.

Germline lookup yields CDR1 SGDLS and CDR2 YYNGEE. CDR3 length: 13 residues. V gave up 3 bases and J gave up 5 bases, with 9 bases separating them. Whole-study findings and limits: In synovial fluid and blood from reactive arthritis, some motif variants were previously reported. Ankylosing spondylitis blood appeared to carry a characteristic TCR beta motif of fewer than 10 highly homologous variants. Disease-linked clones displayed a CD8+ phenotype and appeared relatively rarely in peripheral blood. Reports say disease-linked clones showed up significantly more in matched ankylosing spondylitis synovial fluid.

The genes are TRBV9 and TRBJ2-1, with D unresolved. Sequenced sample: blood, either unsorted or a sorted T cell fraction (not recorded which). This receptor was obtained from a male donor with ankylosing spondylitis. CDR3 loop: CASSAVPNNEQFF. The CDR3 DNA is TGTGCCAGCAGCGCAGTACCAAACAATGAGCAGTTCTTC.